This TCR beta chain stems from a study of cytomegalovirus exposure and HLA in healthy donors. Study observations and caveats: Association with HLA alleles at 0.05 false discovery rate was found for approximately 18,000 TCR beta sequences in a later analysis. For most TCR beta V segments, an earlier analysis put the productive rate at about 87% or about 30% of the time.

A word on this clone: Its antigen is not identified.

PCR was performed using 60 Vbeta and 13 Jbeta primers. This table comes from immunoSEQ multiplex PCR, and its TCRdb copy is limited to in-frame clones, with some not included. Of under 250,000 clones detected, approximately 85% appear once; the ten largest clones hold approximately 2.4%. The CDR3 runs 14 residues. Germline V gene sequence: CDR1 MNHEY, CDR2 SVGAGI. V was clipped by 8 bases and J by 6 bases; unmatched bases: 13. This TCR was sampled from a woman between 45 and 60 years old in good health and CMV-seronegative. The chain is built from TRBV6-5 and TRBJ2-7, with TRBD2 matching over 7 bases. Material for sequencing was PBMCs. The CDR3 is CASGPYGLDGEQYF. Here the CDR3 DNA reads TGTGCCAGCGGTCCGTATGGACTAGATGGCGAGCAGTACTTC.